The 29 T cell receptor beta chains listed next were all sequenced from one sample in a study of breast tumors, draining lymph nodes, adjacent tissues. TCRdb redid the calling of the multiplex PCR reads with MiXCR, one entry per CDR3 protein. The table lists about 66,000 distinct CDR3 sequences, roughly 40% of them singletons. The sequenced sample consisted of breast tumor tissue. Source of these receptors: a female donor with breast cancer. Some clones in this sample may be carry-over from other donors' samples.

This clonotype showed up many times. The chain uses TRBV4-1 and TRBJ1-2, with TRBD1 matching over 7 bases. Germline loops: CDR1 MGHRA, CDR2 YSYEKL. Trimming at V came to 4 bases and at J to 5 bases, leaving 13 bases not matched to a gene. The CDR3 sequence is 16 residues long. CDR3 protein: CASSPDRRMGNYGYTF. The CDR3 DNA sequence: TGCGCCAGCAGCCCGGACAGGAGGATGGGCAATTATGGCTACACCTTC.

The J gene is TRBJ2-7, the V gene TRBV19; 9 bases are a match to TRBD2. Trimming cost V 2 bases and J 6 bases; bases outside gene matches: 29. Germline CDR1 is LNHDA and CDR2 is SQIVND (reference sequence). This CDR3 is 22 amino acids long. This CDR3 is CASSIYGVPPGTSFLPRGEQYF. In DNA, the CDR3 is TGTGCCAGTAGTATATATGGGGTTCCCCCCGGGACTAGCTTCCTCCCCCGGGGCGAGCAGTACTTC.

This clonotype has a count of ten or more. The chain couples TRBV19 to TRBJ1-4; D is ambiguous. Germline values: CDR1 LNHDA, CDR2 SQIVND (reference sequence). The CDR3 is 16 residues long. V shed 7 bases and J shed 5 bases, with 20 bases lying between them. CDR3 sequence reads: CASKTRWIGRNEKLFF. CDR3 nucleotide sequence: TGTGCCAGTAAGACTAGGTGGATCGGTCGCAATGAAAAACTGTTTTTT.

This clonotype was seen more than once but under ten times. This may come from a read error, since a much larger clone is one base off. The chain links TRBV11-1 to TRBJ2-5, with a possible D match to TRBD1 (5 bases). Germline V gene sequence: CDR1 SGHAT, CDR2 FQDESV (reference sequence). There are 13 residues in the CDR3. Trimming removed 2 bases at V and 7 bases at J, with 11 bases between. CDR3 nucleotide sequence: TGTGCCAGCAGCTTACAGGGTGGGGCGACCCAGTACTTC. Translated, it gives CASSLQGGATQYF.

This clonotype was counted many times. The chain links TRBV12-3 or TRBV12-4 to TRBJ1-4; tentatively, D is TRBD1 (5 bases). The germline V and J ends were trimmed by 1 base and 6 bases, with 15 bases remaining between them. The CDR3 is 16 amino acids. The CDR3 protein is CASSLVGAWRDEKLFF. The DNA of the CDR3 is TGTGCCAGCAGTTTAGTAGGGGCGTGGCGGGATGAAAAACTGTTTTTT.

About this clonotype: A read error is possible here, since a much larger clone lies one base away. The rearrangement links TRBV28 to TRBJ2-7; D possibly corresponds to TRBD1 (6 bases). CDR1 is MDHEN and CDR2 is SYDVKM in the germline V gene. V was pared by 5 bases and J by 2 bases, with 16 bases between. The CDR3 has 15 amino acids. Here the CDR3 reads CASSTRTDKTYEQYF. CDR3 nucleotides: TGTGCCAGCAGTACACGGACAGATAAGACCTACGAGCAGTACTTC.

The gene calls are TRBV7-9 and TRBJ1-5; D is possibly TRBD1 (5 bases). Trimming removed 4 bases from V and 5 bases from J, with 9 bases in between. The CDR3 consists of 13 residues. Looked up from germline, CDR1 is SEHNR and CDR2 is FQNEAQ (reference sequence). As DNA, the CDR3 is TGTGCCAGCAGCTCCGACAGCTATCAGCCCCAGCATTTT. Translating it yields CASSSDSYQPQHF.

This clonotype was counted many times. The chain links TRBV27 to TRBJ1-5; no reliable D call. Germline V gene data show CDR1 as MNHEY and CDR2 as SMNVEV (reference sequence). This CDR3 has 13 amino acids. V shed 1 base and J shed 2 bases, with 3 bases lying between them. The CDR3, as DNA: TGTGCCAGCAGTTTATTAGGCAATCAGCCCCAGCATTTT. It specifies CASSLLGNQPQHF.

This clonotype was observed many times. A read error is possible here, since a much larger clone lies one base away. DNA of the CDR3: TGTGCCAGCAGCGTAGGGTCCGGGGGCTACGAGCAGTCCTTC. Translating gives CASSVGSGGYEQSF. The rearrangement uses TRBV9 and TRBJ2-7; perhaps D is TRBD1 or TRBD2 (6 bases each). The CDR3 runs 14 residues. Germline CDR1 and CDR2: SGDLS and YYNGEE.

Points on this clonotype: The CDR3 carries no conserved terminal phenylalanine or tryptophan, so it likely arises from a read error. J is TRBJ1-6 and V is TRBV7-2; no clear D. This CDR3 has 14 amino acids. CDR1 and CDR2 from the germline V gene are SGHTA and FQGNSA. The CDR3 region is CVSSVSLPNSPLHL. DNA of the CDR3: TGTGTCAGCAGCGTGAGCCTACCAAATTCACCCCTCCACCTT.

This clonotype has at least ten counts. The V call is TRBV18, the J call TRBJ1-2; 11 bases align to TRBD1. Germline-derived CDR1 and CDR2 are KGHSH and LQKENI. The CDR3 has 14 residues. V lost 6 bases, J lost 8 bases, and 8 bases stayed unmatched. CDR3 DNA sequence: TGTGCCAGCTCCCGGACAGGGGGCTCTTACGGCTACACCTTC. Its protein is CASSRTGGSYGYTF. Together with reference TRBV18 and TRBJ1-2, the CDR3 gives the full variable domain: NAGVMQNPRHLVRRRGQEARLRCSPMKGHSHVYWYRQLPEEGLKFMVYLQKENIIDESGMPKERFSAEFPKEGPSILRIQQVVRGDSAAYFCASSRTGGSYGYTFGSGTRLTVV.

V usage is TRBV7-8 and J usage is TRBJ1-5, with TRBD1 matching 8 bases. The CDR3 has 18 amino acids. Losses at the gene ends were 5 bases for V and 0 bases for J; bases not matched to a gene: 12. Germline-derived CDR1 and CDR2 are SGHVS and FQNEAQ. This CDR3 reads CASSPNRGADPSNQPQHF. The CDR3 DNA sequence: TGTGCCAGCAGCCCAAACAGGGGGGCGGACCCTAGCAATCAGCCCCAGCATTTT.

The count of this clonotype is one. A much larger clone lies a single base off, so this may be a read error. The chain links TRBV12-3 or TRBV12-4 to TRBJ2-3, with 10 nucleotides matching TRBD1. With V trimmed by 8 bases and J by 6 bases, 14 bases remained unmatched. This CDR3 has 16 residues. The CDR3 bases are TGTGCCAGCGCATCCCCCCCGGGACAGGGGAGGGATACGCAGTATTTT. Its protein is CASASPPGQGRDTQYF.

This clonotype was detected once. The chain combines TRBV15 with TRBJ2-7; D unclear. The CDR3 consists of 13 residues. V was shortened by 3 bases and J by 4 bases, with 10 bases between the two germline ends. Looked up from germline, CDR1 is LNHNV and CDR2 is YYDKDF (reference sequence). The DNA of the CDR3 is TGTGCCACCAGCAGTTCGGAAGTGTACGAGCAGTACTTC. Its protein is CATSSSEVYEQYF.

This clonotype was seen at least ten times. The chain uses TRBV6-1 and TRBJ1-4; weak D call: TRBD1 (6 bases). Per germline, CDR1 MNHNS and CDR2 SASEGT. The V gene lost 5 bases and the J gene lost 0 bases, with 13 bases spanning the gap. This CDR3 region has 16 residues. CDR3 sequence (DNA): TGTGCCAGCAGTATAACAGGGACATCAACTAATGAAAAACTGTTTTTT. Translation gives CASSITGTSTNEKLFF.

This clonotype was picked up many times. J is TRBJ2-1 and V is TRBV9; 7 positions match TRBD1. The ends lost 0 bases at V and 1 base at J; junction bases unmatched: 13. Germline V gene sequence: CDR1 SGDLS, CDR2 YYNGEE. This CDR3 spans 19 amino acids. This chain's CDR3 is CASSVGTGRPEWSYNEQFF. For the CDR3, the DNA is TGTGCCAGCAGCGTAGGGACAGGTCGACCGGAATGGTCCTACAATGAGCAGTTCTTC.

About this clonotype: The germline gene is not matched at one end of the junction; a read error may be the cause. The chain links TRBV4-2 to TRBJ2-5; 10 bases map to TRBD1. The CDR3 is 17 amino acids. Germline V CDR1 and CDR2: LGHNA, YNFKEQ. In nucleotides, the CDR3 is TGTGCCAGTAGCCCCCGGAGGACAGGGGGAACGTGGGAGACCCAGTGCTTC. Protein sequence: CASSPRRTGGTWETQCF.

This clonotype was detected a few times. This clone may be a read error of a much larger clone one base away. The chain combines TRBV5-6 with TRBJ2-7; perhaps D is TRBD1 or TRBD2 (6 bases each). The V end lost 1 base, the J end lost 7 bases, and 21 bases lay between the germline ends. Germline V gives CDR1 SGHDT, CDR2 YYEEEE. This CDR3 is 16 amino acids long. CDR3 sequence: CASSLWGAKFAYEQYF. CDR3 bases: TGTGCCAGCAGCTTGTGGGGGGCCAAATTCGCGTATGAGCAGTACTTC.

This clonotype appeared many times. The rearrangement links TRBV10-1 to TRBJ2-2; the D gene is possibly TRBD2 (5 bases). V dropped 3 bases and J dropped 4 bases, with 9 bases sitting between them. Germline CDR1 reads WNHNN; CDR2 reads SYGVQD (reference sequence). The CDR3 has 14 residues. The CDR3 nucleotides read TGCGCCAGCAGTGACACCCGGGGCACCGGGGAGCTGTTTTTT. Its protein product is CASSDTRGTGELFF.

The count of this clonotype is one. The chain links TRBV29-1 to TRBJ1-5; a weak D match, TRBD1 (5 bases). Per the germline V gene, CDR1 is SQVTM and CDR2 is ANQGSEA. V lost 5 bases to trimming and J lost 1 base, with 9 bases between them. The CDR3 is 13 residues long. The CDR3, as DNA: TGCAGCGTTCTGGCAGGGAGCAATCAGCCCCAGCATTTT. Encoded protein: CSVLAGSNQPQHF.

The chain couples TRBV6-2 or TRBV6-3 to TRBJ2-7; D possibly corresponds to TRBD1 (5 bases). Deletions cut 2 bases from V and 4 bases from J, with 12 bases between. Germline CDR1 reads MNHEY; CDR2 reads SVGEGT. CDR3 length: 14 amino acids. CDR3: CASSYLRGWYEQYF. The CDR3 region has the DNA TGTGCCAGCAGTTACCTAAGGGGCTGGTACGAGCAGTACTTC.

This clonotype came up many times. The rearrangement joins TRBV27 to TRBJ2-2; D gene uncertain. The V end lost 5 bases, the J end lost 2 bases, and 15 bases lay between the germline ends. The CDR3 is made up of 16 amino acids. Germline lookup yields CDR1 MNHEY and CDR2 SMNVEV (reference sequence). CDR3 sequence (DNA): TGTGCCAGCAGTCGCAGAGGTGAGCGAAACACCGGGGAGCTGTTTTTT. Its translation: CASSRRGERNTGELFF.

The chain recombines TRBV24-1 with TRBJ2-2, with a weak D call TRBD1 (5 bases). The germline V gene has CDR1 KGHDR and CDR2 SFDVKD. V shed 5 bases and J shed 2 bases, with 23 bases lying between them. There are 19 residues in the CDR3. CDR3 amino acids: CATSARDVRGRANTGELFF. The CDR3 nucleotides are TGTGCCACCAGTGCTAGAGACGTCAGAGGCAGGGCCAACACCGGGGAGCTGTTTTTT.

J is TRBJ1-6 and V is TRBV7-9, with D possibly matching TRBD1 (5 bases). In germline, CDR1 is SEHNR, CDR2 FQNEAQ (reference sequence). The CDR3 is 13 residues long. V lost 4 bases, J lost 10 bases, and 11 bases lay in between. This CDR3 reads CASSSREGSPLHF. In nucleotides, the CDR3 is TGTGCCAGCAGCTCTAGGGAGGGGTCACCCCTCCACTTT.

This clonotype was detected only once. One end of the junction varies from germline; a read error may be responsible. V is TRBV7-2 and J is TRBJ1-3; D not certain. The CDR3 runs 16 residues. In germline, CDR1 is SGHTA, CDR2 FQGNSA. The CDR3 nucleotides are TGTGCCAGCAGCTTAGGAGCGTCCTTCTCTGGAAACACCCTATATTTT. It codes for CASSLGASFSGNTLYF.

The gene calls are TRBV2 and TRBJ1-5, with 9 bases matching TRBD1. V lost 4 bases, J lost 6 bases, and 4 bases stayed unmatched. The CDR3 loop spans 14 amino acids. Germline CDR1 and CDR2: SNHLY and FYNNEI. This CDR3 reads CASSATGGTQPQHF. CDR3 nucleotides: TGTGCCAGCAGTGCCACAGGGGGCACTCAGCCCCAGCATTTT.

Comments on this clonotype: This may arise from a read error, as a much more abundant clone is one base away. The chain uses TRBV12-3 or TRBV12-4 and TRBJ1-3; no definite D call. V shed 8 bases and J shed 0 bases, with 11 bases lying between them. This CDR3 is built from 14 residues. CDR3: CASADGSSGNTIYF. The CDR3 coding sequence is TGTGCCAGCGCAGACGGTAGCTCTGGAAACACCATATATTTT.

In nucleotides, the CDR3 is TGTGCCACCGTTTGGGACCTTAATAGCGAGCAGTACTTC. Its protein product is CATVWDLNSEQYF. The chain carries TRBV5-5 and TRBJ2-7; D may correspond to TRBD1 or TRBD2 (5 bases each). Germline V gene data show CDR1 as SGHKS and CDR2 as YYEKEE (reference sequence). The V and J ends lost 9 bases and 6 bases respectively, with 19 bases between them. There are 13 residues in the CDR3.

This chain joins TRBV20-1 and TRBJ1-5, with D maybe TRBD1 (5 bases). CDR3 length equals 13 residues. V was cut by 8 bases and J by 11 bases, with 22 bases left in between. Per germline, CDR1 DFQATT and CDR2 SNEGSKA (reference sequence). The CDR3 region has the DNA TGCAGTCCTTTAGCGGGAACGGGGGAGACCCAGCATTTT. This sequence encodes CSPLAGTGETQHF.